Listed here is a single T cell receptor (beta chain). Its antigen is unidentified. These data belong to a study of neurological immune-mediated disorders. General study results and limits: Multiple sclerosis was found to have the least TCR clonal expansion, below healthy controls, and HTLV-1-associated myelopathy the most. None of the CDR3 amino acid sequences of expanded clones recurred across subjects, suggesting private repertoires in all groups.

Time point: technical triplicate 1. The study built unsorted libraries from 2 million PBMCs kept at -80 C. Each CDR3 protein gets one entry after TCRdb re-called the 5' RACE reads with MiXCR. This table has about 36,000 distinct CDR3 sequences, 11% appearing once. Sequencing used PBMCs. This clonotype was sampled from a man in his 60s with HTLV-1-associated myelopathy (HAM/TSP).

In DNA form, the CDR3 reads TGTGCCAGCTCACCAAGGCAGATATCTGGAAACACCATATATTTT. Translation: CASSPRQISGNTIYF. This chain connects TRBV18 to TRBJ1-3; D not resolved. The CDR3 has 15 amino acids. With 2 bases removed from V and 1 base from J, the gap between germline ends came to 9 bases. Germline V gene sequence: CDR1 KGHSH, CDR2 LQKENI.